This T cell receptor (beta chain) was sequenced during a study of glioma-infiltrating T cells after dendritic cell vaccination (TCRdb year 2016). Study-level background: The cohort included around 15 glioblastoma patients drawn from Phase I and II dendritic cell vaccination trials, of whom 9 were newly diagnosed and 6 had recurrent disease. Patients received autologous tumor lysate-pulsed dendritic cell vaccination between the early 2000s and the early 2010s. To make the vaccine, monocyte-derived dendritic cells were cultured for less than nine days with IL-4 and GM-CSF and then pulsed overnight with autologous tumor lysate. Each patient was given three intradermal dendritic cell vaccine injections, spaced two weeks apart, in the arm below the axilla. Tumor-infiltrating lymphocyte content was quantified and tumor and blood repertoires were compared in dendritic cell-vaccinated glioblastoma patients by deep sequencing of TCR beta CDR3 regions. Survival after dendritic cell vaccination was correlated with TCR sequencing metrics, such as TIL content and the overlap between tumor and blood repertoires. Summary of the overall study and its limitations: TCR clonality showed no direct relationship with survival, which suggests that a diverse polyclonal response may matter. The three-group TCR overlap response model was characterized as speculative, and prospective validation of the model was stated to be required. The cohort was small and heterogeneous, few patients had complete blood and tumor sets, and even fewer had initial-recurrent tumor pairs. Longer time to progression and overall survival after dendritic cell vaccination were predicted by higher estimated pretreatment TIL content.

Using the immunoSEQ assay, TCRB CDR3 regions were amplified from roughly 2.1 micrograms of genomic DNA, or from all available DNA when less than that was on hand. Multiplex PCR used 60 forward primers for TCR V beta segments and 13 reverse primers for J beta segments. To estimate the number of reads per starting template, synthetic control templates were added to each sample at limiting dilution. The Illumina HiSeq System generated 87 bp sequencing reads. Regarding the original processing steps: PCR and sequencing errors were removed by merging closely related sequences with a nearest neighbor algorithm. TCR overlap was defined as the percentage of unique tumor TCR beta sequences that were also found in the peripheral blood of the same patient. This immuneACCESS table, as held by TCRdb, lists in-frame sequences with V and J called but not all clones. Of the missing ones, under half trace to an unresolved V gene in checked studies; the others have no known cause. V, J and clone size are those of that table, while D and trimming were read from the DNA. The sample table shows under 130,000 clones, and 81% are seen once. The ten largest clonotypes hold approximately 12% of the sample.

From a lookup of the germline V gene, CDR1 and CDR2 are LGHNA and YNFKEQ. Including the terminal cysteine and phenylalanine, the CDR3 comprises 18 residues. The only DNA kept is the CDR3, 54 bases in frame from the first base. Cut back by 0 bases and 3 bases, the V and J ends lie 20 bases apart. In its sample, this clone was seen once. Its antigen is not yet known. Qualities for individual bases were not recorded, and no much larger clone is one base off. Patients were selected on the basis of adequate residual fresh-frozen tumor tissue and more than two years of available survival data. Although molecular status otherwise differed among the glioblastoma patients, no patient had an isocitrate dehydrogenase mutation. PBMC were collected before vaccination, two weeks after the third vaccination, and at tumor progression when it occurred. The Qiagen DNeasy Blood extraction Kit was used to extract genomic DNA.

Rearrangement joined TRBV4-2 to TRBJ1-1; the D segment could be TRBD1, given 6 matching bases. This clonotype originated in a human donor with glioblastoma. The sequenced sample was blood, obtained before dendritic cell vaccination. For the CDR3, the sequence is CASSQDKAPVAGDTEAFF. The DNA reads as follows: TGTGCCAGCAGCCAAGATAAGGCACCAGTTGCAGGGGACACTGAAGCTTTCTTT.